The clone carrying this TCR beta chain was seen only a few times. The CDR3 covers 14 residues. J lost 1 base, V lost 6 bases, and 4 bases had no gene match. The V gene's germline CDR1 is SGHTA and CDR2 FQGNSA. MiXCR, applied by TCRdb to the RT-PCR reads, yields one record per CDR3 protein. There are around 700,000 distinct CDR3 sequences in the sample; 12% to 15% occur only once, and 3.6% lies in the top ten. The TCR comes from a female donor in good health, serving as a healthy control. The rearrangement links TRBV7-2 to TRBJ2-3; 7 bases match TRBD2. The material sequenced was memory CD4+ T cells from blood. Here the CDR3 DNA reads TGTGCCAGCAGTCTAGCGGTTCGCACAGATACGCAGTATTTT. Protein sequence: CASSLAVRTDTQYF.